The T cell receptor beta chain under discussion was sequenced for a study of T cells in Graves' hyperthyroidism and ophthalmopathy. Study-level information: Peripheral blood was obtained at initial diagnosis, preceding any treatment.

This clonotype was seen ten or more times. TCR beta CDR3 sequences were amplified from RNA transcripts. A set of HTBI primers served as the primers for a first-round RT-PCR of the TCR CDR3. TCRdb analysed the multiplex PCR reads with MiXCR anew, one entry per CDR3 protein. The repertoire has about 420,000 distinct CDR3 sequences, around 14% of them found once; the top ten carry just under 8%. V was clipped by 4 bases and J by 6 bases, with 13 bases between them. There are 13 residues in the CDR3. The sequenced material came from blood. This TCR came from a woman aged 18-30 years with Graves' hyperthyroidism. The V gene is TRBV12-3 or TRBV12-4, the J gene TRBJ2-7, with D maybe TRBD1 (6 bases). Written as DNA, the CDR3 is TGTGCCAGCAGTTGGACAGTGGAGGCCGAGCAGTACTTC. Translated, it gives CASSWTVEAEQYF.